The 28 T cell receptor beta chains listed next were all sequenced from one sample in a study of neurological immune-mediated disorders. Using its own MiXCR run on the 5' RACE reads, TCRdb lists one record per CDR3 protein. The sample carries tens of thousands of distinct CDR3 sequences, 7.2% recorded once. Sequenced sample: CD4+ T cells from blood. The receptors originated from a man aged 45-65 years in good health.

This clonotype was seen repeatedly, ten times or more. The V and J genes are TRBV12-3 or TRBV12-4 and TRBJ2-7; TRBD1 matches at 7 bases. V lost 6 bases and J lost 7; bases outside the gene matches: 9. The CDR3 loop spans 13 amino acids. The CDR3, as DNA: TGTGCCAGCAGCCGCGACAGGGTGGGGGAGCAGTACTTC. Protein: CASSRDRVGEQYF.

This clonotype was counted at least ten times. The J gene is TRBJ1-6, the V gene TRBV7-2; D remains ambiguous. V was pared by 2 bases and J by 7 bases, with 9 bases between. The length of the CDR3 is 14 residues. In germline, CDR1 is SGHTA, CDR2 FQGNSA. DNA for the CDR3: TGTGCCAGCAGCTTAAGGCAAGGGAATTCACCCCTCCACTTT. It yields the protein CASSLRQGNSPLHF.

In its sample, this clonotype was seen many times. The J gene is TRBJ2-7, the V gene TRBV5-1; 10 bases fit TRBD2. Germline trimming cut 4 bases from V and 3 bases from J; bases unmatched to any gene: 13. The germline V gene has CDR1 SGHRS and CDR2 YFSETQ. The CDR3 contains 17 residues. This CDR3 is CASSAFRASGSHYEQYF. CDR3 in DNA: TGCGCCAGCAGCGCCTTCCGGGCTAGCGGGAGCCACTACGAGCAGTACTTC. The full variable domain, with the rest looked up from reference TRBV5-1 and TRBJ2-7, is KAGVTQTPRYLIKTRGQQVTLSCSPISGHRSVSWYQQTPGQGLQFLFEYFSETQRNKGNFPGRFSGRQFSNSRSEMNVSTLELGDSALYLCASSAFRASGSHYEQYFGPGTRLTVT.

This clonotype was detected only a few times. The rearrangement links TRBV5-6 to TRBJ1-6, with D possibly being TRBD1 (5 bases). This CDR3 is built from 14 residues. The V gene's germline CDR1 is SGHDT and CDR2 YYEEEE. V lost 4 bases, J lost 7 bases, and 12 bases lay in between. CDR3 bases: TGTGCCAGCAGCATGCCGGGACGGAATTCACCCCTCCACTTT. It yields the protein CASSMPGRNSPLHF.

This clonotype was observed at least ten times. The chain combines TRBV5-6 with TRBJ2-7; TRBD2 might be the D (6 bases). Germline-derived CDR1 and CDR2 are SGHDT and YYEEEE. V lost 1 base to trimming and J lost 0 bases, with 14 bases between them. The CDR3 runs 16 residues. DNA of the CDR3: TGTGCCAGCAGCTTGTTTGGAGGGGCTAGCTCCTACGAGCAGTACTTC. Its translation is CASSLFGGASSYEQYF.

This clonotype was counted many times. This chain links TRBV29-1 with TRBJ2-3; the D is unclear. The V gene lost 6 bases and the J gene lost 4 bases, with 14 bases spanning the gap. The germline gives CDR1 SQVTM, CDR2 ANQGSEA. This CDR3 contains 13 residues. The CDR3 spells CSVGIVMADTQYF. The CDR3 DNA reads TGCAGCGTGGGGATCGTGATGGCAGATACGCAGTATTTT.

This clonotype was seen ten or more times. This chain connects TRBV10-3 to TRBJ2-1; 8 bases match TRBD2. This CDR3 has 14 amino acids. V lost 6 bases, J lost 3 bases, and 4 bases stayed unmatched. In germline, CDR1 is ENHRY, CDR2 SYGVKD. This CDR3 reads CAIRSSGDYNEQFF. CDR3 coding DNA: TGTGCCATCAGGAGTAGCGGGGACTACAATGAGCAGTTCTTC.

Many counts were recorded for this clonotype. This chain uses TRBV5-1 with TRBJ2-1; 8 nucleotides align to TRBD2. This CDR3 region has 14 residues. The germline V gene has CDR1 SGHRS and CDR2 YFSETQ. J was trimmed by 5 bases and V by 0 bases; bases with no gene match: 1. Here the CDR3 DNA reads TGCGCCAGCAGCTTGGAGCGGGGGAACAATGAGCAGTTCTTC. It translates to CASSLERGNNEQFF.

The chain employs TRBV29-1 and TRBJ2-7; D is tentatively TRBD1 or TRBD2 (7 bases each). V lost 6 bases and J 7 bases, leaving 16 bases between the germline ends. The CDR3 length is 12 residues. Germline loops: CDR1 SQVTM, CDR2 ANQGSEA. Written as DNA, the CDR3 is TGCAGCGTGGCGGCCAGGGGGGGGGAGCAGTACTTC. Amino acids: CSVAARGGEQYF.

This clonotype was observed at least ten times. The chain is built from TRBV28 and TRBJ2-5; D is uncertain. Germline loops: CDR1 MDHEN, CDR2 SYDVKM. V lost 5 bases and J 1 base, leaving 20 bases between the germline ends. The CDR3 consists of 17 residues. CDR3 DNA: TGTGCCAGCAGTGTGCAGGTGGGCACTGACCTCCAAGAGACCCAGTACTTC. As protein: CASSVQVGTDLQETQYF.

This clonotype was recorded at least ten times. J is TRBJ1-1 and V is TRBV12-3 or TRBV12-4; 7 bases fit TRBD1. V lost 6 bases and J lost 1; bases outside the gene matches: 8. CDR3 length: 15 amino acids. This chain's CDR3 is CASSLIRGQNTEAFF. The CDR3 DNA is TGTGCCAGCAGCCTAATTAGGGGGCAGAACACTGAAGCTTTCTTT.

This clonotype turned up a few times. This could be a read error, since a much larger clone is one nucleotide away. The J gene is TRBJ2-1, the V gene TRBV20-1; maybe TRBD1 (6 bases). Germline loops: CDR1 DFQATT, CDR2 SNEGSKA (reference sequence). With 5 bases removed from V and 6 bases from J, the gap between germline ends came to 17 bases. The length of the CDR3 is 14 residues. The CDR3 coding sequence is TGCAGTGCTCCGGGACATGGTTTATCCAATGAGCAGTTCTTC. This encodes CSAPGHGLSNEQFF.

The sample holds many counts of this clonotype. The rearrangement links TRBV5-4 to TRBJ2-3; D is possibly TRBD1 (5 bases). Germline V lookup: CDR1 SGHNT, CDR2 YYREEE (reference sequence). Trimming removed 2 bases from V and 4 bases from J, with 11 bases in between. CDR3 length: 14 amino acids. CDR3 loop: CASSFKGSPDTQYF. CDR3 nucleotides: TGTGCCAGCAGCTTCAAGGGGTCTCCAGATACGCAGTATTTT.

This clonotype was seen repeatedly, ten times or more. V gene TRBV5-1 combines with J gene TRBJ2-1; no clear D. CDR1 is SGHRS, CDR2 YFSETQ, per germline. The CDR3 has 15 amino acids. The ends were cut back, 6 bases at V and 0 bases at J, with 13 bases in the middle. CDR3 region: CASTWGLSSYNEQFF. The CDR3 DNA sequence: TGCGCCAGCACTTGGGGATTGAGCTCCTACAATGAGCAGTTCTTC.

The table lists this clonotype with many counts. V and J are TRBV20-1 and TRBJ2-7, with TRBD2 matching 13 bases. Per the germline V gene, CDR1 is DFQATT and CDR2 is SNEGSKA (reference sequence). The CDR3 runs to 14 residues. The V gene end was trimmed by 5 bases and the J gene end by 2 bases; junction bases not matched to a gene: 3. The CDR3 region has the DNA TGCAGTGCTCCTACTAGCGGGAGGGCCTACGAGCAGTACTTC. Translated, it gives CSAPTSGRAYEQYF.

This clonotype was seen only once. The chain is built from TRBV5-1 and TRBJ2-5; tentatively, D is TRBD1 or TRBD2 (6 bases each). The length of the CDR3 is 16 residues. From germline, CDR1 is SGHRS and CDR2 YFSETQ. The CDR3 is CSNSLAGGHGGETQYF. CDR3 DNA: TGCTCCAACAGCTTGGCCGGGGGTCACGGGGGCGAGACCCAGTACTTC.

This clonotype has ten or more counts. The chain joins TRBV20-1 to TRBJ2-4, with 7 bases lining up with TRBD2. In germline, CDR1 is DFQATT, CDR2 SNEGSKA (reference sequence). This CDR3 has 13 residues. Unmatched junction bases numbered 2, after V lost 5 bases and J lost 1 base. Written as DNA, the CDR3 is TGCAGTGCTGGGGGGGGGGCCAAAAACATTCAGTACTTC. Translated, it gives CSAGGGAKNIQYF.

This clonotype has a count of ten or more. This chain connects TRBV7-2 to TRBJ2-7, with no clear D. V was clipped by 4 bases and J by 2 bases, with 3 bases between them. This CDR3 is 11 amino acids long. Germline V gene lookup returns CDR1 SGHTA and CDR2 FQGNSA. The CDR3 sequence is CASSSPYEQYF. As DNA, the CDR3 is TGTGCCAGCAGCTCCCCCTACGAGCAGTACTTC.

The chain joins TRBV20-1 to TRBJ2-3; D call uncertain. Germline V gives CDR1 DFQATT, CDR2 SNEGSKA (reference sequence). The CDR3 is made up of 18 amino acids. Trimming shortened V by 3 bases and J by 2 bases, and 24 bases separated the two germline ends. The CDR3: CSARIYSHPSLVTDTQYF. The CDR3 nucleotides read TGCAGTGCTAGGATTTACAGCCACCCAAGCCTTGTCACAGATACGCAGTATTTT.

This clonotype was seen ten or more times. V usage is TRBV11-2 and J usage is TRBJ2-3, with TRBD2 identical over 11 bases. This CDR3 comprises 17 residues. V lost 1 base and J lost 4; bases outside the gene matches: 7. Germline values: CDR1 SGHAT, CDR2 FQNNGV. CDR3: CASSLVVTSGSADTQYF. In DNA, the CDR3 is TGTGCCAGCAGCTTAGTCGTAACTAGCGGGAGTGCAGATACGCAGTATTTT.

This clonotype appeared many times. This sequence joins TRBV6-5 and TRBJ2-1, with 11 bases fitting TRBD2. Germline CDR1 reads MNHEY; CDR2 reads SVGAGI. The trim removed 5 bases at V and 3 bases at J, leaving 3 bases unmatched. This CDR3 is 15 amino acids long. The CDR3 protein is CASSLTSGGYNEQFF. The DNA of the CDR3 is TGTGCCAGCAGTCTCACTAGCGGGGGCTACAATGAGCAGTTCTTC.

This clonotype has a count of ten or more. The rearrangement uses TRBV28 and TRBJ2-3; tentative D call: TRBD1 (6 bases). The germline gives CDR1 MDHEN, CDR2 SYDVKM. The V gene lost 5 bases and the J gene lost 6 bases, with 12 bases spanning the gap. The CDR3 length is 13 residues. CDR3 sequence (DNA): TGTGCCAGCAGTCCAGGGGTTACGGATACGCAGTATTTT. Protein: CASSPGVTDTQYF.

This clonotype has a count of ten or more. V gene TRBV4-3 combines with J gene TRBJ2-3, with 13 positions matching TRBD2. Germline CDR1 and CDR2: LGHNA and YSLEER. V lost 5 bases and J lost 6; bases outside the gene matches: 5. The CDR3 runs to 15 residues. For the CDR3, the DNA is TGCGCCAGCAGCGGACTAGCGGGAGTCTGGGATACGCAGTATTTT. It is translated as CASSGLAGVWDTQYF.

This clonotype was detected ten times or more. This chain uses TRBV3-1 with TRBJ1-3, with D uncertain. V was shortened by 4 bases and J by 3 bases, with 7 bases between the two germline ends. The CDR3 is 13 amino acids. Germline V lookup: CDR1 LGHDT, CDR2 YNNKEL (reference sequence). The CDR3: CASSPGVGNTIYF. As DNA, the CDR3 is TGTGCCAGCAGCCCCGGAGTTGGAAACACCATATATTTT.

At least ten counts were recorded for this clonotype. The rearrangement links TRBV7-3 to TRBJ1-6; 7 bases are shared with TRBD1. With V trimmed by 5 bases and J by 10 bases, 5 bases remained unmatched. The CDR3 extends over 13 amino acids. Per the germline V gene, CDR1 is SGHTA and CDR2 is FQGTGA. The CDR3 DNA follows: TGTGCCAGCAGCCGCGACAGGGTCTCACCCCTCCACTTT. It codes for CASSRDRVSPLHF.

This clonotype was counted ten times or more. The chain employs TRBV5-1 and TRBJ2-4, with a possible D match to TRBD2 (6 bases). The CDR3 extends over 16 amino acids. CDR1 and CDR2 from the germline V gene are SGHRS and YFSETQ. The V and J ends lost 0 bases and 6 bases respectively, with 16 bases between them. The CDR3 here is CASSLAGGASANIQYF. The CDR3 DNA reads TGCGCCAGCAGCTTGGCCGGGGGAGCGTCGGCAAACATTCAGTACTTC.

This clonotype was counted ten times or more. V and J are TRBV6-6 and TRBJ2-2; perhaps TRBD2 as D (5 bases). The CDR3 consists of 14 residues. Germline assignment: CDR1 MNHNY and CDR2 SVGAGI (reference sequence). The CDR3: CAERRTPDTGELFF. For the CDR3, the DNA is TGTGCAGAGCGCCGGACTCCGGACACCGGGGAGCTGTTTTTT.

This clonotype was found many times. The chain carries TRBV28 and TRBJ1-1; 7 positions match TRBD1. CDR3 length equals 15 residues. With 6 bases clipped from V and 0 bases from J, the junction kept 7 bases outside the gene matches. Germline-derived CDR1 and CDR2 are MDHEN and SYDVKM. This CDR3 is CASSSTGALNTEAFF. CDR3 coding DNA: TGTGCCAGCAGCTCCACAGGGGCCCTGAACACTGAAGCTTTCTTT.